The 3 T cell receptor beta chains reported below all come from one sample, sequenced in a study of cytomegalovirus exposure and HLA in healthy donors. 60 Vbeta and 13 Jbeta primers were used in PCR. Sequencing used immunoSEQ multiplex PCR; TCRdb keeps in-frame clones, though not all of them. The sample has approximately 110,000 clones; about 81% are singletons. Sequencing input: PBMCs. Receptors originate from a woman aged 25-40 years in good health and CMV-seronegative.

The chain is built from TRBV7-9 and TRBJ2-1; 13 positions match TRBD2. V dropped 5 bases and J dropped 3; count of bases not matched to a gene: 13. From germline, CDR1 is SEHNR and CDR2 FQNEAQ (reference sequence). This CDR3 contains 19 residues. The CDR3 DNA is TGTGCCAGCAGCCCTAGCATTACTAGCGGGAGGGGACACTACAATGAGCAGTTCTTC. Translated: CASSPSITSGRGHYNEQFF. The full variable domain, completed using reference TRBV7-9 and TRBJ2-1, is DTGVSQNPRHKITKRGQNVTFRCDPISEHNRLYWYRQTLGQGPEFLTYFQNEAQLEKSRLLSDRFSAERPKGSFSTLEIQRTEQGDSAMYLCASSPSITSGRGHYNEQFFGPGTRLTVL.

The CDR3 DNA reads TGTGCCAGCAGCTCTTTTCAGGGGGCCAAAGGCTCTGGAAACACCATATATTTT. It translates to CASSSFQGAKGSGNTIYF. This sequence joins TRBV11-3 and TRBJ1-3; 8 nucleotides line up with TRBD1. There are 18 residues in the CDR3. Germline V gene data show CDR1 as SGHNT and CDR2 as YENEEA. The ends lost 4 bases at V and 0 bases at J; junction bases unmatched: 11.

This chain links TRBV4-1 with TRBJ2-1; 10 positions agree with TRBD2. The CDR3 extends over 17 amino acids. CDR1 and CDR2 (germline): MGHRA, YSYEKL. The trim removed 0 bases at V and 8 bases at J, leaving 10 bases unmatched. The CDR3 is CASSQEASRLAGDEQFF. The CDR3 DNA is TGCGCCAGCAGCCAAGAAGCCTCCCGGCTAGCGGGGGATGAGCAGTTCTTC.